This TCR beta chain was sequenced in a study of radiation and T cells in renal cell carcinoma. The table came from immunoSEQ multiplex PCR; TCRdb's copy has only in-frame clones and leaves some out. Among about 150,000 clones listed, approximately 90% were seen once. The CDR3 loop spans 16 amino acids. Germline V CDR1 and CDR2: SGHTA, FQGNSA. The junction had 5 bases not matched to a gene; V was cut back by 5 bases and J by 1 base. The sample's time point: baseline pretreatment blood. Regarding treatment: 15 Gy SBRT to primary tumor, nephrectomy 4 weeks later. After SBRT, blood was collected at 2 and 4 weeks, plus baseline. The tumor was a clear cell renal cell carcinoma.

The gene calls are TRBV7-2 and TRBJ2-5; 12 positions agree with TRBD2. The sample consisted of blood, taken from a patient whose treatment included radiotherapy and nephrectomy. The TCR sequence derives from an older woman with renal cell carcinoma. The CDR3 bases are TGTGCCAGCAGCGATCTAGCGGGGGGGACCCAAGAGACCCAGTACTTC. Encoded protein: CASSDLAGGTQETQYF.